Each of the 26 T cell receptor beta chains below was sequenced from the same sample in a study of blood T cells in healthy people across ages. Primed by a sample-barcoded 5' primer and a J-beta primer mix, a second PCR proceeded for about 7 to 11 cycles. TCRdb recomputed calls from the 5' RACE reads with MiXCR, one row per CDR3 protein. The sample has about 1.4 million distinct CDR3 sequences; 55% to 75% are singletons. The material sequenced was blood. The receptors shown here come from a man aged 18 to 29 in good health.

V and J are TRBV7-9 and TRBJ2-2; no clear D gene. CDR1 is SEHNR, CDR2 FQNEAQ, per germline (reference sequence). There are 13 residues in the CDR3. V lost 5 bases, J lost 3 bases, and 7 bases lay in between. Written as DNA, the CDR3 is TGTGCCAGCAGCGTTTTTTACACCGGGGAGCTGTTTTTT. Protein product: CASSVFYTGELFF.

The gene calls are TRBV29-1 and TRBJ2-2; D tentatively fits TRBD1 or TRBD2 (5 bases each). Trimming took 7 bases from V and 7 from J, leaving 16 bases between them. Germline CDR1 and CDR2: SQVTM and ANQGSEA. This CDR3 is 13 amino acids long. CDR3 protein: CSARGLDFGELFF. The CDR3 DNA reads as TGCAGCGCCCGGGGCCTGGACTTCGGGGAGCTGTTTTTT.

CDR3 sequence: CASSAFGTGESGANVLTF. CDR3 bases: TGTGCCAGCAGCGCTTTCGGGACAGGGGAGTCTGGGGCCAACGTCCTGACTTTC. This chain links TRBV9 with TRBJ2-6; 10 positions agree with TRBD1. Trimming removed 3 bases from V and 1 base from J; junction bases left unmatched: 7. In germline, CDR1 is SGDLS, CDR2 YYNGEE. The CDR3 sequence is 18 residues long.

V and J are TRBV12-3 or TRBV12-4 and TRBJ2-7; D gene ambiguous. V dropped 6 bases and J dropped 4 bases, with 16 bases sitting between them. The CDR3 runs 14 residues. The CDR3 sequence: CASSPPDGFYEQYF. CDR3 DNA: TGTGCCAGCAGCCCTCCGGATGGGTTTTACGAGCAGTACTTC.

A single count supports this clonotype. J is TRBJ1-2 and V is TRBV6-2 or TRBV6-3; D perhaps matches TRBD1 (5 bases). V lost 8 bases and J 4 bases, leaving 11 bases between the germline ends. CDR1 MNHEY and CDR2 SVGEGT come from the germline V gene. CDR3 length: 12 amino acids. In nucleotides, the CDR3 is TGTGCCAGCTGGAGGGGAGGCTATGGCTACACCTTC. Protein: CASWRGGYGYTF.

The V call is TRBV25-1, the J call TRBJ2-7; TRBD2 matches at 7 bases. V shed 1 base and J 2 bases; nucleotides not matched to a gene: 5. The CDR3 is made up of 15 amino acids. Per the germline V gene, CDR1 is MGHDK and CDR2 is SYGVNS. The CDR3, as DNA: TGTGCCAGCAGTGAATTTGCGGGAGAGACCTACGAGCAGTACTTC. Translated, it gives CASSEFAGETYEQYF.

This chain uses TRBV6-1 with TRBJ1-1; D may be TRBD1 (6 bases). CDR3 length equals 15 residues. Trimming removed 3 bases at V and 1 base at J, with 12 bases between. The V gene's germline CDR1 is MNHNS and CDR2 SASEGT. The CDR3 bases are TGTGCCAGCAGTGATTACAGGGCCCAGAACACTGAAGCTTTCTTT. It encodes CASSDYRAQNTEAFF.

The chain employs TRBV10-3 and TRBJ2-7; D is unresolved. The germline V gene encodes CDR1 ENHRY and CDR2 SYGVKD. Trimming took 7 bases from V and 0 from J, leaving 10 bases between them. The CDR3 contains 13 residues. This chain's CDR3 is CAINDPGSYEQYF. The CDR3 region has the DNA TGTGCCATCAATGACCCTGGCTCCTACGAGCAGTACTTC.

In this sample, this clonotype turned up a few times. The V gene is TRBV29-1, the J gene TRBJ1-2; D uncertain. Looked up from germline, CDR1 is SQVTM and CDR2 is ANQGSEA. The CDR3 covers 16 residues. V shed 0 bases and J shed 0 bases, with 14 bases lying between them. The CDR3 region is CSVEDQFEEPNYGYTF. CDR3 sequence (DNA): TGCAGCGTTGAAGATCAATTCGAGGAGCCTAACTATGGCTACACCTTC.

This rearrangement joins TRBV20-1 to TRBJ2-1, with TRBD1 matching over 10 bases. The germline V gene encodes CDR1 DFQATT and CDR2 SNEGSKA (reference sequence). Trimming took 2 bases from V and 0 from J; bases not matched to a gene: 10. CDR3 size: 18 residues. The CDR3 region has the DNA TGCAGTGCTAGACGGGACAGGGGTGGTCTGCTCTCCTACAATGAGCAGTTCTTC. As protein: CSARRDRGGLLSYNEQFF.

Written as DNA, the CDR3 is TGCAGTGCCACTCAGGCGGGAGGGCCGTCAGATACGCAGTATTTT. Residues: CSATQAGGPSDTQYF. V is TRBV20-1 and J is TRBJ2-3; TRBD2 aligns across 9 bases. CDR1 and CDR2 (germline): DFQATT, SNEGSKA (reference sequence). V lost 6 bases and J lost 4; bases outside the gene matches: 11. The CDR3 consists of 15 residues.

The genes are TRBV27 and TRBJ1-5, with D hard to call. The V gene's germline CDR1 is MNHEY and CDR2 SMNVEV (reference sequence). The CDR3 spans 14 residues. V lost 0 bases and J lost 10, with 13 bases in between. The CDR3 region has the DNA TGTGCCAGCAGTTTATCAATCGGGTTTTGTCCCCAGCATTTT. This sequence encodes CASSLSIGFCPQHF.

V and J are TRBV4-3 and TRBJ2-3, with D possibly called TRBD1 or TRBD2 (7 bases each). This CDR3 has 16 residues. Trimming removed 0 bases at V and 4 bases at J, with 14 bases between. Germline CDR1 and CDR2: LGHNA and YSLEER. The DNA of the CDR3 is TGCGCCAGCAGCCAAGACTGGGGAGGGGGCGCAGATACGCAGTATTTT. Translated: CASSQDWGGGADTQYF.

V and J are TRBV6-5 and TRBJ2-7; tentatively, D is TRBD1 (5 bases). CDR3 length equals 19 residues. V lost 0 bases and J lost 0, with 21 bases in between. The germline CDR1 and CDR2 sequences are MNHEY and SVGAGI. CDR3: CASSYSRPGLDQSSYEQYF. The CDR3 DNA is TGTGCCAGCAGTTACTCGCGCCCAGGGTTGGATCAGAGCTCCTACGAGCAGTACTTC.

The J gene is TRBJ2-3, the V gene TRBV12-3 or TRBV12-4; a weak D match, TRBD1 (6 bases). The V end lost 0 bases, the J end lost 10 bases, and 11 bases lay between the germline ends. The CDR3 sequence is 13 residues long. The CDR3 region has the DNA TGTGCCAGCAGTTTAGCGCAGGGGAGTGCGCAGTATTTT. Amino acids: CASSLAQGSAQYF.

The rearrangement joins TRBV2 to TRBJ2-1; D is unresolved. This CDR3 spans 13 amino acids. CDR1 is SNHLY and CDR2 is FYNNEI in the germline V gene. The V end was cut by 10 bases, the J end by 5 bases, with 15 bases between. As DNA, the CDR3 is TGTGCCACCGTTTCTAGGGCGCACAATGAGCAGTTCTTC. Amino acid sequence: CATVSRAHNEQFF.

This CDR3 reads CASSLYSGAEQYF. DNA of the CDR3: TGTGCCAGCAGTTTATACTCCGGGGCCGAGCAGTACTTC. This chain joins TRBV27 and TRBJ2-5, with D possibly being TRBD1 or TRBD2 (5 bases each). The end of the DNA aligns better with TRBJ2-7, so the J call may be wrong. The germline gives CDR1 MNHEY, CDR2 SMNVEV (reference sequence). The CDR3 is 13 amino acids.

CDR3 sequence: CASSPPLSANEKLFF. The CDR3, as DNA: TGTGCCAGCAGTCCCCCCCTCTCGGCTAATGAAAAACTGTTTTTT. The rearrangement uses TRBV28 and TRBJ1-4, with D unresolved. The germline CDR1 and CDR2 sequences are MDHEN and SYDVKM. V lost 5 bases and J lost 3, with 13 bases in between. This CDR3 comprises 15 residues.

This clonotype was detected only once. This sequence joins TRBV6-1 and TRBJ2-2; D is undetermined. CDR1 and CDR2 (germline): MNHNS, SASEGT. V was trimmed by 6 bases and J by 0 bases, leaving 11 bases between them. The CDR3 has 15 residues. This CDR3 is CASSPRAANTGELFF. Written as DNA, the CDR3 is TGTGCCAGCAGCCCTAGGGCAGCGAACACCGGGGAGCTGTTTTTT.

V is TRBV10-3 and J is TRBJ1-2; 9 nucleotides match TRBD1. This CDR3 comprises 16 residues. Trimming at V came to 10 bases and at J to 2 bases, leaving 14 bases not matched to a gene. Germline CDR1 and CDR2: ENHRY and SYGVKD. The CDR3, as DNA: TGTGCCACTACCTCCCAGGGACAGGGCCCAAACTATGGCTACACCTTC. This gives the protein CATTSQGQGPNYGYTF.

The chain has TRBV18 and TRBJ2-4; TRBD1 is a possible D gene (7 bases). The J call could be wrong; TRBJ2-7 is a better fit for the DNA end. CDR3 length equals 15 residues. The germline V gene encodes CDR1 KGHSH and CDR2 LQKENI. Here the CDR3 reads CASSPRTGGGYEQYF. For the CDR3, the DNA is TGTGCCAGCTCACCCCGGACAGGAGGGGGCTACGAGCAGTACTTC.

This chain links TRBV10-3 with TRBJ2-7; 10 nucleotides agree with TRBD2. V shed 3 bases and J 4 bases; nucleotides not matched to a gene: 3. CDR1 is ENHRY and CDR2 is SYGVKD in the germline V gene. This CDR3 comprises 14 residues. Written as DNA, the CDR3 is TGTGCCATCAGTGAACTAGCGGGGACTTACGAGCAGTACTTC. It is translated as CAISELAGTYEQYF.

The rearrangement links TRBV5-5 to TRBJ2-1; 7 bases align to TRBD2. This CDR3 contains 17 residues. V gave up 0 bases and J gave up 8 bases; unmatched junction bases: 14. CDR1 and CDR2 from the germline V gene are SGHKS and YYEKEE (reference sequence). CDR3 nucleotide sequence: TGTGCCAGCAGCTTGGCCTCCGCGGGAGCAACCCGTTATGAGCAGTTCTTC. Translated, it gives CASSLASAGATRYEQFF.

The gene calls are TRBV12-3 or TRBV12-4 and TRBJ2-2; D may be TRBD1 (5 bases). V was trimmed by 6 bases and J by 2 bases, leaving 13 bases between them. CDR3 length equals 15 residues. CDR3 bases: TGTGCCAGCAGGATTAGGGGCGCCAACACCGGGGAGCTGTTTTTT. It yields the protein CASRIRGANTGELFF.

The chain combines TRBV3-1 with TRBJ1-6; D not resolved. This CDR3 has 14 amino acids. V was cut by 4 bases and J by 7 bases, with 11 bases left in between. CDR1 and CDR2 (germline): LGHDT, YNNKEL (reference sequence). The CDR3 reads CASSPRPQNSPLHF. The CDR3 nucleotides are TGTGCCAGCAGCCCCAGACCCCAGAATTCACCCCTCCACTTT.

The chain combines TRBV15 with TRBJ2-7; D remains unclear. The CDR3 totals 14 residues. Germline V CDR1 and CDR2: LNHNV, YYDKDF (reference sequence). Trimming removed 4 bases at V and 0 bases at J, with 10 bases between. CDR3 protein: CATSTRRSSYEQYF. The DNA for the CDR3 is TGTGCCACCAGCACTCGACGGAGCTCCTACGAGCAGTACTTC.